This T cell receptor (beta chain) was observed in a study of OX40 agonist ivuxolimab in advanced cancers. No patient had autoimmune disease or received systemic immunosuppression. Libraries were prepared by immunoSEQ multiplex PCR; TCRdb keeps only in-frame clonotypes and omits some of them. The table has over 75,000 clones, approximately 90% seen once. The CDR3 runs 14 residues. The trim removed 8 bases at V and 5 bases at J, leaving 10 bases unmatched. The germline CDR1 and CDR2 sequences are MDHEN and SYDVKM. The sequence was collected from an adult with an advanced solid tumor such as melanoma, head and neck, liver or kidney cancer. The specimen comprised CD4+ or CD8+ T cells sorted from blood, sampled in a trial of the OX40 agonist ivuxolimab. This chain links TRBV28 with TRBJ2-7; TRBD1 agrees at 9 bases. The chain's CDR3 is CASYPGTGRDEQYF. DNA of the CDR3: TGTGCCAGCTATCCCGGGACAGGGCGAGACGAGCAGTACTTC.